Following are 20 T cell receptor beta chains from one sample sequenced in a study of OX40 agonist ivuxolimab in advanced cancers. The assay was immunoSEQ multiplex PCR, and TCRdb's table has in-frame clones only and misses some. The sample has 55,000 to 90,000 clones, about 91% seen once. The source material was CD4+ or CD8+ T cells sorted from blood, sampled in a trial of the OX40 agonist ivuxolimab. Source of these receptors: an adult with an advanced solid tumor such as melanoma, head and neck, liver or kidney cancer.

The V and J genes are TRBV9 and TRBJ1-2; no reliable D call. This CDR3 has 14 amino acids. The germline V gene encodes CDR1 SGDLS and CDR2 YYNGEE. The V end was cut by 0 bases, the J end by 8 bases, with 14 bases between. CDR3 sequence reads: CASSVGPQKEGYTF. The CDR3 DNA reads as TGTGCCAGCAGCGTAGGGCCCCAGAAGGAAGGCTACACCTTC.

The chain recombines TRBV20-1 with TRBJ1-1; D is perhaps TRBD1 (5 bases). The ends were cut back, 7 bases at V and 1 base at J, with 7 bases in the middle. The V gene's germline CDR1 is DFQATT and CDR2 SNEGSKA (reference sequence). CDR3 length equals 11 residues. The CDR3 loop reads CSEQENTEAFF. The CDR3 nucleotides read TGCAGTGAACAGGAGAACACTGAAGCTTTCTTT.

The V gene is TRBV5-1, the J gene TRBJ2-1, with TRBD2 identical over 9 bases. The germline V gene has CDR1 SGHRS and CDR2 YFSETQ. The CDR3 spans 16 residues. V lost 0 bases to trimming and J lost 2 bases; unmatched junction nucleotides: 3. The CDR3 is CASSLARTSAYNEQFF. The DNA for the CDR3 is TGCGCCAGCAGCTTGGCAAGGACTAGCGCCTACAATGAGCAGTTCTTC.

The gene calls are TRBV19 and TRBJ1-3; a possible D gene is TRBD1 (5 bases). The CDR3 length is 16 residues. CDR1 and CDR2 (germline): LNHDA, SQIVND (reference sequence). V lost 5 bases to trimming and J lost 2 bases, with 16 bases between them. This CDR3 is CASSSWGRTAGNTIYF. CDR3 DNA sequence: TGTGCCAGTAGTTCCTGGGGACGGACTGCTGGAAACACCATATATTTT. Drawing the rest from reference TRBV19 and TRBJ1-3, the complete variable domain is DGGITQSPKYLFRKEGQNVTLSCEQNLNHDAMYWYRQDPGQGLRLIYYSQIVNDFQKGDIAEGYSVSREKKESFPLTVTSAQKNPTAFYLCASSSWGRTAGNTIYFGEGSWLTVV.

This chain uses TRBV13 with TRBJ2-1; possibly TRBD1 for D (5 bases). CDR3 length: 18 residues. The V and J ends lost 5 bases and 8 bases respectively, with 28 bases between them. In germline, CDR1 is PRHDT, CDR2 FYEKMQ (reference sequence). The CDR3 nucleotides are TGTGCCAGCAGCCGCCCGTCTGGGGCACGCACTTTGGACGATGAGCAGTTCTTC. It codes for CASSRPSGARTLDDEQFF.

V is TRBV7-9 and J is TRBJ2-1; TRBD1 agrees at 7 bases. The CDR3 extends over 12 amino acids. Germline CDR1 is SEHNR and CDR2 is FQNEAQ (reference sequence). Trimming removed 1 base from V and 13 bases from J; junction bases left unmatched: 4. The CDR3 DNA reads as TGTGCCAGCAGCTTAGAAACAGGGGTACAGTTCTTC. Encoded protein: CASSLETGVQFF.

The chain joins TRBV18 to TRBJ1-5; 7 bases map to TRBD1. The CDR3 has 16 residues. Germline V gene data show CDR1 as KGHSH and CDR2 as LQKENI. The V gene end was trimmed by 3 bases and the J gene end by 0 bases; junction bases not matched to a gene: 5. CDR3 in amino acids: CASSPTGFASNQPQHF. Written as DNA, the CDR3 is TGTGCCAGCTCACCGACAGGGTTCGCTAGCAATCAGCCCCAGCATTTT. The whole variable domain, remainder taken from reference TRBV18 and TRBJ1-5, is NAGVMQNPRHLVRRRGQEARLRCSPMKGHSHVYWYRQLPEEGLKFMVYLQKENIIDESGMPKERFSAEFPKEGPSILRIQQVVRGDSAAYFCASSPTGFASNQPQHFGDGTRLSIL.

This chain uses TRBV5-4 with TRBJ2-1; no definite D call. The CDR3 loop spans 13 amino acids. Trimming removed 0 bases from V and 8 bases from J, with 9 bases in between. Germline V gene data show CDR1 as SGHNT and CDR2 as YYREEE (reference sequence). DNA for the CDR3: TGTGCCAGCAGCTTGGTTGTCGTGGATGAGCAGTTCTTC. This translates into CASSLVVVDEQFF.

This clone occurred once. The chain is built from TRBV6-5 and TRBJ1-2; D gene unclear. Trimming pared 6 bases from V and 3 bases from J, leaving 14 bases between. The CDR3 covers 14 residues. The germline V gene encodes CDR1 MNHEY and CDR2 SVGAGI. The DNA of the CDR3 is TGTGCCAGCAGGGTGGTGGGGATGGACTATGGCTACACCTTC. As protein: CASRVVGMDYGYTF.

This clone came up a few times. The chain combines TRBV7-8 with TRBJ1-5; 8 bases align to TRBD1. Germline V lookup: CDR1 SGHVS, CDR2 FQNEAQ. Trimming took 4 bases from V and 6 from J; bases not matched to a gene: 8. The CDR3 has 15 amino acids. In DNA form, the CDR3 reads TGTGCCAGCAGCTCCTACGACAGGGGTGGTCAGCCCCAGCATTTT. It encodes CASSSYDRGGQPQHF.

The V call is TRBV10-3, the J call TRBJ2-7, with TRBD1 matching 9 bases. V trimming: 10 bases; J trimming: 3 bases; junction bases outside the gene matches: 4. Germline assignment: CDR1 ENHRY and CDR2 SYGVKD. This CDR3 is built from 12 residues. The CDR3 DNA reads TGTGCCACGAGGGACAGGGACTACGAGCAGTACTTC. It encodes CATRDRDYEQYF.

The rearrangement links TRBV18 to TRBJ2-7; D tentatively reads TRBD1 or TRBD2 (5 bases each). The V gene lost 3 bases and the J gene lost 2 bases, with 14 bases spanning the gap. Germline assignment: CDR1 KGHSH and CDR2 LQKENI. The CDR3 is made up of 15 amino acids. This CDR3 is CASSPTRMGAYEQYF. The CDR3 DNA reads TGTGCCAGCTCACCCACCAGAATGGGGGCCTACGAGCAGTACTTC.

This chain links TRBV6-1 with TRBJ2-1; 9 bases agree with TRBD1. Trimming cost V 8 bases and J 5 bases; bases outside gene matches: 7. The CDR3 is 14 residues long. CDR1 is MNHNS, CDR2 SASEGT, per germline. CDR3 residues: CASFTGQGDNEQFF. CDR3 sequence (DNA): TGTGCCAGCTTCACGGGACAGGGCGACAATGAGCAGTTCTTC.

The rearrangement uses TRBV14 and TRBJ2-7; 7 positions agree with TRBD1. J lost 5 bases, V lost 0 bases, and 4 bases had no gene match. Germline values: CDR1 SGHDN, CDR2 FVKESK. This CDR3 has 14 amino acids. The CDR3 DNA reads TGTGCCAGCAGCCAAGACGGGACAGTCCACGAGCAGTACTTC. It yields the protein CASSQDGTVHEQYF.

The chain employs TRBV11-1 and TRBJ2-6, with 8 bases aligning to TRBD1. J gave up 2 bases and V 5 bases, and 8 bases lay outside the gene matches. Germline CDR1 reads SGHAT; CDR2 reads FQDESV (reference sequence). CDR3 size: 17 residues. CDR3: CASSPDLQGAGANVLTF. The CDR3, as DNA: TGTGCCAGCAGCCCCGATCTACAGGGGGCTGGGGCCAACGTCCTGACTTTC.

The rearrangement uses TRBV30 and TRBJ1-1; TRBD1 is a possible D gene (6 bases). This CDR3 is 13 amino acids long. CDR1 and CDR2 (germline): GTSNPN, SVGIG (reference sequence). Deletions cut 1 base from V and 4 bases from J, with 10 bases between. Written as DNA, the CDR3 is TGTGCCTGGAGTGGAAAACAGGGCACTGAAGCTTTCTTT. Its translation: CAWSGKQGTEAFF.

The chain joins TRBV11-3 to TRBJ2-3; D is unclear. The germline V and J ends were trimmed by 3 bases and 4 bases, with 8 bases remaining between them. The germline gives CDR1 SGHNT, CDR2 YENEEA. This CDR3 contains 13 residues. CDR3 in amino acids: CASSFSSADTQYF. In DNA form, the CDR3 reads TGTGCCAGCAGCTTCAGTTCGGCAGATACGCAGTATTTT.

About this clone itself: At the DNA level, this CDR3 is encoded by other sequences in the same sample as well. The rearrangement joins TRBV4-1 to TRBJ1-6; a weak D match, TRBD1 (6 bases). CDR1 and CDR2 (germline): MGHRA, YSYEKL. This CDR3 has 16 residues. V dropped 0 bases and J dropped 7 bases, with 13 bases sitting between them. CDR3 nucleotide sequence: TGCGCCAGCAGCCAAGAGGCCAGGGGAAGAAATTCACCCCTCCACTTT. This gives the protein CASSQEARGRNSPLHF.

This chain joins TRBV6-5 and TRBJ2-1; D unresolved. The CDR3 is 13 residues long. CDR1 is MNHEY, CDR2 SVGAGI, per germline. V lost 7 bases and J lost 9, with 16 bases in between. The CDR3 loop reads CASTIWGGSEQFF. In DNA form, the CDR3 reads TGTGCCAGCACCATATGGGGTGGAAGTGAGCAGTTCTTC.

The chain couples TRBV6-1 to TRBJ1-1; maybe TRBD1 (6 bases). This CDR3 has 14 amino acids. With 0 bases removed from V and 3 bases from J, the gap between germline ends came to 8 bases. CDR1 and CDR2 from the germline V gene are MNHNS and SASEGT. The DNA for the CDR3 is TGTGCCAGCAGTGAAGCCGGGGGCTACACTGAAGCTTTCTTT. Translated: CASSEAGGYTEAFF.